The 20 T cell receptor beta chains below all came from one sample that was sequenced in a study of T cell changes during pregnancy in multiple sclerosis. Generated by immunoSEQ multiplex PCR, the TCRdb table keeps only in-frame clones and is missing some. The data hold about 39,000 clones, with approximately 94% observed a single time. The source was peripheral blood, collected in the third trimester of pregnancy. Source of these receptors: a female donor with multiple sclerosis, enrolled in a pregnancy study.

This chain uses TRBV4-3 with TRBJ1-6; perhaps TRBD1 as D (5 bases). V was trimmed by 0 bases and J by 0 bases, leaving 6 bases between them. From germline, CDR1 is LGHNA and CDR2 YSLEER. This CDR3 is built from 16 residues. The CDR3: CASSQDRVSYNSPLHF. The CDR3 coding sequence is TGCGCCAGCAGCCAAGACAGGGTCTCCTATAATTCACCCCTCCACTTT.

V is TRBV9 and J is TRBJ2-2; a possible D gene is TRBD2 (6 bases). Trimming shortened V by 4 bases and J by 6 bases, and 16 bases separated the two germline ends. This CDR3 is built from 15 residues. Germline-derived CDR1 and CDR2 are SGDLS and YYNGEE. The chain's CDR3 is CASSPPGTVPGELFF. For the CDR3, the DNA is TGTGCCAGCAGCCCTCCCGGGACTGTACCCGGGGAGCTGTTTTTT.

The chain is built from TRBV30 and TRBJ2-3; 12 bases line up with TRBD2. Unmatched junction bases numbered 5, after V lost 1 base and J lost 0 bases. The germline V gene has CDR1 GTSNPN and CDR2 SVGIG (reference sequence). The CDR3 runs to 17 residues. CDR3 coding DNA: TGTGCCTGGAGTGAACTAGCGGGGGGAAAAAGCACAGATACGCAGTATTTT. Protein product: CAWSELAGGKSTDTQYF. Full variable domain (missing parts from reference TRBV30 and TRBJ2-3): SQTIHQWPATLVQPVGSPLSLECTVEGTSNPNLYWYRQAAGRGLQLLFYSVGIGQISSEVPQNLSASRPQDRQFILSSKKLLLSDSGFYLCAWSELAGGKSTDTQYFGPGTRLTVL.

V usage is TRBV6-5 and J usage is TRBJ1-1, with D perhaps TRBD1 (6 bases). V was clipped by 6 bases and J by 0 bases, with 14 bases between them. Germline lookup yields CDR1 MNHEY and CDR2 SVGAGI. The CDR3 covers 15 residues. In nucleotides, the CDR3 is TGTGCCAGCAGCTTGGGGACATTCATGAACACTGAAGCTTTCTTT. Its translation: CASSLGTFMNTEAFF.

This clone was seen only once. V usage is TRBV10-3 and J usage is TRBJ2-7; 15 bases line up with TRBD2. V lost 6 bases, J lost 6 bases, and 12 bases stayed unmatched. The CDR3 is made up of 17 amino acids. The germline V gene encodes CDR1 ENHRY and CDR2 SYGVKD. The CDR3 nucleotides are TGTGCCATCAGCCCGGGACTAGCGGGAGGTGCCTTTGGCGAGCAGTACTTC. Translated, it gives CAISPGLAGGAFGEQYF.

The chain recombines TRBV10-3 with TRBJ2-5; no clear D gene. The CDR3 totals 15 residues. Germline V gene lookup returns CDR1 ENHRY and CDR2 SYGVKD. Trimming removed 4 bases from V and 4 bases from J, with 16 bases in between. CDR3 in DNA: TGTGCCATCAGTGTAACGCAGACCCAGGCAGAGACCCAGTACTTC. It encodes CAISVTQTQAETQYF.

The J gene is TRBJ1-1, the V gene TRBV7-8; D unclear. V was trimmed by 5 bases and J by 0 bases, leaving 10 bases between them. Germline lookup yields CDR1 SGHVS and CDR2 FQNEAQ. This CDR3 contains 14 residues. This CDR3 reads CASSTGGMNTEAFF. The CDR3 DNA sequence: TGTGCCAGCAGCACTGGAGGGATGAACACTGAAGCTTTCTTT. The full variable domain, completed using reference TRBV7-8 and TRBJ1-1, is GAGVSQSPRYKVAKRGQDVALRCDPISGHVSLFWYQQALGQGPEFLTYFQNEAQLDKSGLPSDRFFAERPEGSVSTLKIQRTQQEDSAVYLCASSTGGMNTEAFFGQGTRLTVV.

This rearrangement joins TRBV11-3 to TRBJ2-5; the match to TRBD2 covers 9 bases. This CDR3 has 16 residues. Germline V gene lookup returns CDR1 SGHNT and CDR2 YENEEA. The V gene end was trimmed by 2 bases and the J gene end by 2 bases; junction bases not matched to a gene: 6. DNA of the CDR3: TGTGCCAGCAGCTTATTGGGCGGGGGGGCACAAGAGACCCAGTACTTC. Amino acids: CASSLLGGGAQETQYF.

The rearrangement uses TRBV9 and TRBJ1-1, with a weak D call TRBD1 (6 bases). Germline-derived CDR1 and CDR2 are SGDLS and YYNGEE. The CDR3 runs to 14 residues. V was trimmed by 3 bases and J by 4 bases, leaving 13 bases between them. In nucleotides, the CDR3 is TGTGCCAGCAGCGAGACAGGCAGAGGCACTGAAGCTTTCTTT. Protein: CASSETGRGTEAFF.

The V and J genes are TRBV2 and TRBJ2-5; D might be TRBD1 (6 bases). Germline V CDR1 and CDR2: SNHLY, FYNNEI. The CDR3 sequence is 17 residues long. V shed 2 bases and J shed 5 bases, with 21 bases lying between them. The CDR3 protein is CASSELSWGRGWETQYF. The CDR3 nucleotides read TGTGCCAGCAGTGAATTATCTTGGGGCAGGGGCTGGGAGACCCAGTACTTC.

This sequence joins TRBV7-8 and TRBJ2-7, with 7 bases aligning to TRBD2. Germline V CDR1 and CDR2: SGHVS, FQNEAQ. The CDR3 is made up of 14 amino acids. V shed 5 bases and J 7 bases; nucleotides not matched to a gene: 11. CDR3 in amino acids: CASSQPLAAREQYF. CDR3 bases: TGTGCCAGCAGCCAACCTCTAGCGGCCCGGGAGCAGTACTTC.

The chain carries TRBV27 and TRBJ2-1, with 7 positions matching TRBD2. V lost 2 bases to trimming and J lost 0 bases; unmatched junction nucleotides: 1. Germline values: CDR1 MNHEY, CDR2 SMNVEV (reference sequence). This CDR3 contains 15 residues. The CDR3, as DNA: TGTGCCAGCAGTTTAGGGGGGGTCTCCTACAATGAGCAGTTCTTC. Protein: CASSLGGVSYNEQFF.

A remark on this clone: One junction end does not reproduce the germline sequence, and a read error may be involved. The V gene is TRBV9, the J gene TRBJ2-5; the D gene is possibly TRBD2 (6 bases). Germline V gene lookup returns CDR1 SGDLS and CDR2 YYNGEE. The CDR3 sequence is 15 residues long. The CDR3 DNA follows: TGTGCCAGCAGCGTATGGGGAGGATACCAAGAGGCCCAGTACTTC. It specifies CASSVWGGYQEAQYF.

The chain joins TRBV5-1 to TRBJ1-2; no clear D gene. The CDR3 has 12 residues. Trimming left V 0 bases short and J 6 bases short, with 6 bases between. In germline, CDR1 is SGHRS, CDR2 YFSETQ. As DNA, the CDR3 is TGCGCCAGCAGCTTGGGTGTCGATGGCTACACCTTC. It yields the protein CASSLGVDGYTF.

The chain combines TRBV19 with TRBJ1-5, with 7 bases identical to TRBD1. CDR1 is LNHDA and CDR2 is SQIVND in the germline V gene (reference sequence). J lost 1 base, V lost 7 bases, and 10 bases had no gene match. CDR3 length: 16 residues. CDR3 nucleotides: TGTGCCAGTAACTCCTTCCGGGACAGAAGCAATCAGCCCCAGCATTTT. Residues: CASNSFRDRSNQPQHF.

The rearrangement joins TRBV19 to TRBJ2-7, with D possibly being TRBD1 (6 bases). Germline-derived CDR1 and CDR2 are LNHDA and SQIVND (reference sequence). The ends were cut back, 5 bases at V and 7 bases at J, with 15 bases in the middle. The CDR3 contains 13 residues. Written as DNA, the CDR3 is TGTGCCAGTAGTTGGGGGCCAGCGTTTGAGCAGTACTTC. Protein: CASSWGPAFEQYF. Full variable domain (rest looked up from reference TRBV19 and TRBJ2-7): DGGITQSPKYLFRKEGQNVTLSCEQNLNHDAMYWYRQDPGQGLRLIYYSQIVNDFQKGDIAEGYSVSREKKESFPLTVTSAQKNPTAFYLCASSWGPAFEQYFGPGTRLTVT.

The chain is built from TRBV7-3 and TRBJ2-1, with 10 bases aligning to TRBD2. The trim removed 1 base at V and 8 bases at J, leaving 5 bases unmatched. Germline V gene lookup returns CDR1 SGHTA and CDR2 FQGTGA. The CDR3 sequence is 15 residues long. The CDR3 bases are TGTGCCAGCAGCTTAAGTAGCGGGGGGTTAGATGAGCAGTTCTTC. It is translated as CASSLSSGGLDEQFF.

This clone was seen just once. The chain joins TRBV6-5 to TRBJ2-3, with 7 bases fitting TRBD2. After removal of 5 bases from V and 3 bases from J, the junction contained 8 bases not matched to a gene. The CDR3 has 15 amino acids. Germline V CDR1 and CDR2: MNHEY, SVGAGI. The CDR3 loop is CASSPETSPTDTQYF. CDR3 nucleotide sequence: TGTGCCAGCAGTCCTGAGACTAGCCCGACAGATACGCAGTATTTT.

V is TRBV4-1 and J is TRBJ1-1; D gene unclear. In germline, CDR1 is MGHRA, CDR2 YSYEKL. The CDR3 extends over 13 amino acids. Trimming took off 0 bases at V and 5 bases at J, with 7 bases between the two ends. In DNA, the CDR3 is TGCGCCAGCAGCCAAGATGGCGGGACTGAAGCTTTCTTT. Protein: CASSQDGGTEAFF.

This chain uses TRBV19 with TRBJ2-1, with 8 bases lining up with TRBD2. With 3 bases clipped from V and 7 bases from J, the junction kept 8 bases outside the gene matches. This CDR3 region has 15 residues. The germline CDR1 and CDR2 sequences are LNHDA and SQIVND (reference sequence). The CDR3 DNA follows: TGTGCCAGTAGTATCTGGTCGGGAGGGGGTAATGAGCAGTTCTTC. This translates into CASSIWSGGGNEQFF.